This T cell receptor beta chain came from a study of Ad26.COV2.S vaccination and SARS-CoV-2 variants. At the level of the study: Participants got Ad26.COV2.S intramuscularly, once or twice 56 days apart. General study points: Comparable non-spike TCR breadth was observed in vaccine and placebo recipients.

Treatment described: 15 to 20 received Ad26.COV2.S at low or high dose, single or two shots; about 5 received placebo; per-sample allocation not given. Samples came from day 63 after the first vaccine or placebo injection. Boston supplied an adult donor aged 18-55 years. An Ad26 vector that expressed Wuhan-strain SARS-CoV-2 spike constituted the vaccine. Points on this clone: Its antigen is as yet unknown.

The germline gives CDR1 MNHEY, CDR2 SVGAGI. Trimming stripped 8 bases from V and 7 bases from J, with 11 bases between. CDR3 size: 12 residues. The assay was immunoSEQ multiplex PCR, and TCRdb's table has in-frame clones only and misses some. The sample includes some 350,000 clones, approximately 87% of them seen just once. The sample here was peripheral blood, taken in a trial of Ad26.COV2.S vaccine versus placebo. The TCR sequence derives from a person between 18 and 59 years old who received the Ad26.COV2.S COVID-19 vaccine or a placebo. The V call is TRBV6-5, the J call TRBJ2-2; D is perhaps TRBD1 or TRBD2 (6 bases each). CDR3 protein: CASGGLFGELFF. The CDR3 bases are TGTGCCAGCGGGGGGCTATTCGGGGAGCTGTTTTTT.